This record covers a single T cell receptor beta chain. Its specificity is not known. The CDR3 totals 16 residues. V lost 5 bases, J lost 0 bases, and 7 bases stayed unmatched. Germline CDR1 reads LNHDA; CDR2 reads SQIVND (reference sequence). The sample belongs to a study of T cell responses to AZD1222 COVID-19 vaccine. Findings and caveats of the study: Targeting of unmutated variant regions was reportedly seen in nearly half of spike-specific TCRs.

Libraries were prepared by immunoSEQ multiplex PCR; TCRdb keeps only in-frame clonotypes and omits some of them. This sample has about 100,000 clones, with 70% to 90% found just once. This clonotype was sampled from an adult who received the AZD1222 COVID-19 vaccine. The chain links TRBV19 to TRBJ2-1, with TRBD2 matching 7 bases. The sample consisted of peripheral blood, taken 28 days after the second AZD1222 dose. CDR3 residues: CASSLKRGRSYNEQFF. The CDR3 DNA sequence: TGTGCCAGTAGTCTAAAGCGGGGTCGCTCCTACAATGAGCAGTTCTTC. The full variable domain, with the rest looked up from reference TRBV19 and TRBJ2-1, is DGGITQSPKYLFRKEGQNVTLSCEQNLNHDAMYWYRQDPGQGLRLIYYSQIVNDFQKGDIAEGYSVSREKKESFPLTVTSAQKNPTAFYLCASSLKRGRSYNEQFFGPGTRLTVL.